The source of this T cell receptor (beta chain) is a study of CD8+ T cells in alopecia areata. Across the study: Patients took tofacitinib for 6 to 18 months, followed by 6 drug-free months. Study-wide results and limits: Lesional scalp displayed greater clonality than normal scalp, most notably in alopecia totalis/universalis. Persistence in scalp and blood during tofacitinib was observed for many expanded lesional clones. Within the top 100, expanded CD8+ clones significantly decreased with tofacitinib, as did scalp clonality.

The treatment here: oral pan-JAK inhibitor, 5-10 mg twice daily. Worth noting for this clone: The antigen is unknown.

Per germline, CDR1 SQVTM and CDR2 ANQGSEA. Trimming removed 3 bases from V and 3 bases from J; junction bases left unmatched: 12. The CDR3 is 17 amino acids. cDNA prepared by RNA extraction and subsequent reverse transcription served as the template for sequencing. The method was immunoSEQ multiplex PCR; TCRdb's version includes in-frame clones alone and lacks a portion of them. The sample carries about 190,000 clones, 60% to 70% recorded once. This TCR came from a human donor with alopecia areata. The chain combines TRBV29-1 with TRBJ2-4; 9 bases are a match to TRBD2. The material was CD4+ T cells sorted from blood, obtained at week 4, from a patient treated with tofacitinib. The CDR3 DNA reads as TGCAGCGTTGATGGGGCCCTTAGCGGGAGTGGCAAAAACATTCAGTACTTC. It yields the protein CSVDGALSGSGKNIQYF. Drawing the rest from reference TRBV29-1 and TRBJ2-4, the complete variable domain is SAVISQKPSRDICQRGTSLTIQCQVDSQVTMMFWYRQQPGQSLTLIATANQGSEATYESGFVIDKFPISRPNLTFSTLTVSNMSPEDSSIYLCSVDGALSGSGKNIQYFGAGTRLSVL.